This is a list of T cell receptor beta chains from one sample in a study of T-cell reconstitution after alpha-beta-depleted transplantation in children. TCRdb passed the PCR reads through MiXCR, listing each CDR3 protein once. The table includes a few hundred thousand distinct CDR3 sequences, about 14% detected once. Here the sequenced sample was PBMCs, taken from the stem cell graft. These receptors all stem from a human donor who donated a stem cell graft to a child with Fanconi anemia. Each CDR3 is given with its conserved first and last residue. Each record gives: V gene, J gene, CDR3 protein.

TRBV7-2	TRBJ2-3	CASSSQGYVTDTQYF
TRBV7-9	TRBJ2-1	CASSFSGGVHNEQFF
TRBV5-1	TRBJ1-2	CASSSQGQNYGYTF
TRBV5-5	TRBJ1-5	CASSGDRVAQPQHF
TRBV9	TRBJ1-1	CASSFTGGADEAFF
TRBV28	TRBJ1-3	CASSYPQQDRNTIYF
TRBV7-9	TRBJ1-2	CASSSENNYGYTF
TRBV12-3/TRBV12-4	TRBJ2-1	CASSLAGRSTEQFF
TRBV12-3/TRBV12-4	TRBJ2-2	CASSLYRGRPGELFF
TRBV9	TRBJ2-3	CASSPQPGLATDTQYF
TRBV2	TRBJ1-6	CASTREPGRSPLHF
TRBV20-1	TRBJ1-1	CRGSGGQIEAFF
TRBV12-3/TRBV12-4	TRBJ1-2	CASSFVGNGYTF
TRBV20-1	TRBJ2-3	CSARVGSSGTLGGFSRTDTQYF
TRBV9	TRBJ1-2	CASSAPSSGGGYTF
TRBV4-3	TRBJ1-6	CASSQGNTGGNSPLHF
TRBV4-3	TRBJ2-5	CASSQDPPGTVQETQYF
TRBV6-5	TRBJ1-6	CASSSSRTGIDNSPLHF
TRBV7-9	TRBJ2-1	CASSLATGGYNEQFF
TRBV11-1	TRBJ1-1	CASSENTGTVRGNTEAFF
TRBV4-3	TRBJ2-7	CASSQYPGQSYEQYF
TRBV7-2	TRBJ2-3	CASSSTTDTQYF
TRBV15	TRBJ2-7	CATSRDQTEREQYF
TRBV7-2	TRBJ2-1	CASSLFGGPYNEQFF
TRBV24-1	TRBJ1-1	CATRSGQGEAEAFF
TRBV4-3	TRBJ2-6	CASSRDYRGNSGANVLTF
TRBV10-3	TRBJ2-1	CAIGQGEDNEQFF
TRBV10-3	TRBJ2-5	CAISGLAGAQETQYF
TRBV5-1	TRBJ2-5	CASSPSGADQETQYF
TRBV27	TRBJ2-1	CASSPQGSNEQFF
TRBV12-3/TRBV12-4	TRBJ1-5	CASSLRQDQPQHF
TRBV6-5	TRBJ1-5	CASSYGRNQPQHF
TRBV20-1	TRBJ2-7	CSAEAGYYEQYF
TRBV4-3	TRBJ2-4	CASSQDLDQNIQYF
TRBV12-3/TRBV12-4	TRBJ1-1	CASMRLSNTEAFF
TRBV5-1	TRBJ1-4	CASSLMGAGDEKLFF
TRBV7-2	TRBJ2-7	CASSSPDRGRYEQYF
TRBV20-1	TRBJ2-1	CSARAPAPYNEQFF
TRBV4-3	TRBJ1-1	CASSHVGSPNGAFF
TRBV7-6	TRBJ2-2	CPSSLGVVGTGELFF